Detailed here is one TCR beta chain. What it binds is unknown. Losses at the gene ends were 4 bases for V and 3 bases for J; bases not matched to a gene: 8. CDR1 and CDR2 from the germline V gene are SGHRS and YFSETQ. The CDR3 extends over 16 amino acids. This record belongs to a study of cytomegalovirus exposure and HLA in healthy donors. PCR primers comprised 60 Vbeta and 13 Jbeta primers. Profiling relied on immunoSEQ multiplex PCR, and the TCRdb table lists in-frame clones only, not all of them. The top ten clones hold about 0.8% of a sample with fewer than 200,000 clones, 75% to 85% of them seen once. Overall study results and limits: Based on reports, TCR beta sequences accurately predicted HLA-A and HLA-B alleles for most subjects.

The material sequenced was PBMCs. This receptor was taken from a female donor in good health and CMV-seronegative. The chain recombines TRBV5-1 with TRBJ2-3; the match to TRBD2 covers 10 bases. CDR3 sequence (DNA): TGCGCCAGCAGCGCTCCTAGCGGGGGTGGGACAGATACGCAGTATTTT. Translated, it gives CASSAPSGGGTDTQYF.